This passage covers 27 T cell receptor beta chains from one sample sequenced in a study of OX40 agonist ivuxolimab in advanced cancers. Using immunoSEQ multiplex PCR, the repertoire was profiled, and TCRdb retains in-frame clones only, with some absent. In the table there are approximately 79,000 clones, over 80% of which are singletons. The source was CD4+ or CD8+ T cells sorted from blood, collected in a trial of the OX40 agonist ivuxolimab. The receptors stem from an adult with an advanced solid tumor such as melanoma, head and neck, liver or kidney cancer.

The genes are TRBV5-1 and TRBJ2-7; no clear D gene. The CDR3 is made up of 14 amino acids. Per germline, CDR1 SGHRS and CDR2 YFSETQ. Between the trimmed V and J ends, which lost 0 bases and 4 bases, there was a span of 11 bases. The CDR3 region has the DNA TGCGCCAGCAGCTTGGGGGCCACCTCTTACGAGCAGTACTTC. It specifies CASSLGATSYEQYF. Full variable domain (rest looked up from reference TRBV5-1 and TRBJ2-7): KAGVTQTPRYLIKTRGQQVTLSCSPISGHRSVSWYQQTPGQGLQFLFEYFSETQRNKGNFPGRFSGRQFSNSRSEMNVSTLELGDSALYLCASSLGATSYEQYFGPGTRLTVT.

The chain recombines TRBV29-1 with TRBJ1-2, with a possible D match to TRBD1 (6 bases). The CDR3 is made up of 9 amino acids. Germline lookup yields CDR1 SQVTM and CDR2 ANQGSEA. V shed 6 bases and J shed 11 bases, with 10 bases lying between them. The CDR3 DNA reads as TGCAGCGTGGACCAGGGGTACACCTTC. Its protein is CSVDQGYTF.

V gene TRBV19 combines with J gene TRBJ1-3, with unresolved D. The V end was cut by 1 base, the J end by 2 bases, with 12 bases between. CDR1 and CDR2 from the germline V gene are LNHDA and SQIVND (reference sequence). This CDR3 spans 16 amino acids. The CDR3 sequence: CASSIANRVPGNTIYF. The DNA for the CDR3 is TGTGCCAGTAGTATAGCTAACCGGGTCCCTGGAAACACCATATATTTT.

The V call is TRBV4-1, the J call TRBJ2-2, with D unresolved. From germline, CDR1 is MGHRA and CDR2 YSYEKL. V lost 3 bases and J lost 0, with 11 bases in between. The CDR3 sequence is 16 residues long. CDR3: CASSHSGGSNTGELFF. Written as DNA, the CDR3 is TGCGCCAGCAGCCACTCCGGCGGTTCGAACACCGGGGAGCTGTTTTTT.

There are a few counts of this clone. CDR3 region: CASSSATKNTEAFF. CDR3 DNA: TGTGCCAGCTCATCGGCTACAAAGAACACTGAAGCTTTCTTT. This rearrangement joins TRBV18 to TRBJ1-1, with D uncertain. CDR3 length equals 14 residues. Trimming removed 5 bases at V and 1 base at J, with 11 bases between. Germline loops: CDR1 KGHSH, CDR2 LQKENI.

This chain uses TRBV4-1 with TRBJ1-6, with D possibly matching TRBD1 (5 bases). The CDR3 has 18 amino acids. CDR1 and CDR2 (germline): MGHRA, YSYEKL. Trimming removed 4 bases at V and 4 bases at J, with 20 bases between. In DNA, the CDR3 is TGCGCCAGCAGCCCCGGGCGGACGAGAGGGGTTTATAATTCACCCCTCCACTTT. Its translation: CASSPGRTRGVYNSPLHF.

This sequence joins TRBV2 and TRBJ2-2; D is unclear. The germline V and J ends were trimmed by 3 bases and 4 bases, with 12 bases remaining between them. The CDR3 sequence is 15 residues long. The V gene's germline CDR1 is SNHLY and CDR2 FYNNEI. CDR3 sequence: CASSELIAGTGELFF. The CDR3 coding sequence is TGTGCCAGCAGTGAGTTAATAGCAGGCACCGGGGAGCTGTTTTTT. Variable domain in full (rest from reference TRBV2 and TRBJ2-2): EPEVTQTPSHQVTQMGQEVILRCVPISNHLYFYWYRQILGQKVEFLVSFYNNEISEKSEIFDDQFSVERPDGSNFTLKIRSTKLEDSAMYFCASSELIAGTGELFFGEGSRLTVL.

As for this clone: The junction and the germline gene differ at one end; a read error may be behind it. This chain links TRBV18 with TRBJ2-1; 11 nucleotides agree with TRBD1. The CDR3 runs 16 residues. The germline V gene has CDR1 KGHSH and CDR2 LQKENI. The CDR3 loop is CASSPPNGQGAYEQFF. Written as DNA, the CDR3 is TGTGCCAGCTCGCCACCTAATGGACAGGGGGCTTATGAGCAGTTCTTC.

The V gene is TRBV9, the J gene TRBJ1-3, with D hard to call. Germline V gives CDR1 SGDLS, CDR2 YYNGEE. CDR3 length: 15 residues. V was cut by 0 bases and J by 0 bases, with 7 bases left in between. The CDR3 region is CASSVVPGSGNTIYF. Here the CDR3 DNA reads TGTGCCAGCAGCGTAGTTCCGGGCTCTGGAAACACCATATATTTT.

This chain links TRBV5-4 with TRBJ2-3, with TRBD2 matching 11 bases. V shed 4 bases, J shed 3 bases, and the junction held 4 bases outside the gene matches. The CDR3 sequence is 15 residues long. The germline V gene encodes CDR1 SGHNT and CDR2 YYREEE (reference sequence). CDR3 region: CASSTSGSTTDTQYF. CDR3 bases: TGTGCCAGCAGCACTAGCGGGAGTACGACAGATACGCAGTATTTT.

This clone was found once. The genes are TRBV19 and TRBJ1-1; D may be TRBD1 (6 bases). Trimming cost V 8 bases and J 8 bases, with 21 bases left between them. This CDR3 is 14 amino acids long. Germline V gives CDR1 LNHDA, CDR2 SQIVND (reference sequence). This CDR3 reads CASEPGHSKLEAFF. In DNA, the CDR3 is TGTGCCAGTGAGCCGGGACATTCCAAGTTAGAAGCTTTCTTT. Looking up the rest from reference TRBV19 and TRBJ1-1 gives the full variable domain: DGGITQSPKYLFRKEGQNVTLSCEQNLNHDAMYWYRQDPGQGLRLIYYSQIVNDFQKGDIAEGYSVSREKKESFPLTVTSAQKNPTAFYLCASEPGHSKLEAFFGQGTRLTVV.

The chain carries TRBV6-5 and TRBJ1-6; D gene uncertain. This CDR3 is built from 12 residues. Germline-derived CDR1 and CDR2 are MNHEY and SVGAGI. The V end was cut by 4 bases, the J end by 10 bases, with 8 bases between. The DNA for the CDR3 is TGTGCCAGCAGTTCCAGGTTATCACCCCTCCACTTT. It codes for CASSSRLSPLHF.

This clone was detected once. The V gene is TRBV6-6, the J gene TRBJ1-5, with no clear D. The V end was cut by 5 bases, the J end by 4 bases, with 15 bases between. Germline V lookup: CDR1 MNHNY, CDR2 SVGAGI (reference sequence). CDR3 size: 15 residues. The DNA of the CDR3 is TGTGCCAGCAGTGATTACCGAGGATTAAATCAGCCCCAGCATTTT. Its translation is CASSDYRGLNQPQHF.

The chain recombines TRBV11-2 with TRBJ1-1; D remains unclear. The V gene's germline CDR1 is SGHAT and CDR2 FQNNGV. This CDR3 spans 14 amino acids. V lost 1 base, J lost 2 bases, and 8 bases lay in between. CDR3 coding DNA: TGTGCCAGCAGCTTAGCGGGAGCTAACACTGAAGCTTTCTTT. Translation: CASSLAGANTEAFF.

This clone was detected only once. The rearrangement joins TRBV10-1 to TRBJ1-1, with D perhaps TRBD1 (5 bases). The V end lost 2 bases, the J end lost 6 bases, and 7 bases lay between the germline ends. Per the germline V gene, CDR1 is WNHNN and CDR2 is SYGVQD (reference sequence). The CDR3 extends over 12 amino acids. Written as DNA, the CDR3 is TGCGCCAGCAGTGAGCGGGGGTCTGAAGCTTTCTTT. Translation gives CASSERGSEAFF.

The V call is TRBV5-1, the J call TRBJ2-1; 8 bases map to TRBD1. V lost 2 bases and J lost 6; bases outside the gene matches: 4. Germline V gene sequence: CDR1 SGHRS, CDR2 YFSETQ. The CDR3 is 14 residues long. In nucleotides, the CDR3 is TGCGCCAGCAGCTTCCAGGGGGCCGGCAATGAGCAGTTCTTC. Protein sequence: CASSFQGAGNEQFF.

The chain employs TRBV5-4 and TRBJ2-7, with 9 bases identical to TRBD1. Germline V lookup: CDR1 SGHNT, CDR2 YYREEE (reference sequence). This CDR3 region has 15 residues. V lost 4 bases and J lost 0; bases outside the gene matches: 5. CDR3 protein: CASSKGTGLSYEQYF. The CDR3 DNA reads as TGTGCCAGCAGCAAGGGGACAGGGCTCTCCTACGAGCAGTACTTC.

The V call is TRBV30, the J call TRBJ2-1; D ambiguous. Trimming took off 4 bases at V and 5 bases at J, with 9 bases between the two ends. Germline-derived CDR1 and CDR2 are GTSNPN and SVGIG (reference sequence). CDR3 length equals 12 residues. The CDR3, as DNA: TGTGCCTGGAAACCACGGGACAATGAGCAGTTCTTC. This gives the protein CAWKPRDNEQFF.

This chain connects TRBV18 to TRBJ2-7, with D tentatively TRBD2 (5 bases). Germline assignment: CDR1 KGHSH and CDR2 LQKENI. This CDR3 is 15 amino acids long. Trimming stripped 1 base from V and 5 bases from J, with 15 bases between. CDR3 protein: CASSPRREGAHEQYF. The CDR3 nucleotides are TGTGCCAGCTCACCACGTCGAGAGGGCGCGCACGAGCAGTACTTC.

This chain connects TRBV15 to TRBJ1-6; no clear D gene. The CDR3 is made up of 15 amino acids. Trimming stripped 0 bases from V and 7 bases from J, with 10 bases between. CDR1 and CDR2 from the germline V gene are LNHNV and YYDKDF (reference sequence). CDR3 sequence reads: CATSRDDASNSPLHF. The CDR3 DNA follows: TGTGCCACCAGCAGAGATGACGCATCCAATTCACCCCTCCACTTT.

The V gene is TRBV19, the J gene TRBJ2-3; no reliable D call. This CDR3 has 15 amino acids. V was clipped by 4 bases and J by 0 bases, with 11 bases between them. Germline V gene data show CDR1 as LNHDA and CDR2 as SQIVND (reference sequence). The CDR3 region is CASSKPLGSTDTQYF. The DNA for the CDR3 is TGTGCCAGTAGTAAGCCCCTGGGAAGCACAGATACGCAGTATTTT.

In its sample, this clone was seen once. The chain recombines TRBV6-1 with TRBJ2-7; no clear D. V lost 4 bases and J 3 bases, leaving 13 bases between the germline ends. The CDR3 contains 14 residues. Germline assignment: CDR1 MNHNS and CDR2 SASEGT. This CDR3 reads CASSATSGLYEQYF. As DNA, the CDR3 is TGTGCCAGCAGTGCCACCTCCGGCCTCTACGAGCAGTACTTC.

This clone has just a few counts. The chain links TRBV6-5 to TRBJ1-1; 7 nucleotides match TRBD1. V gave up 5 bases and J gave up 0 bases; unmatched junction bases: 3. The CDR3 consists of 14 residues. CDR1 is MNHEY, CDR2 SVGAGI, per germline. The CDR3 nucleotides are TGTGCCAGCAGTCCCGGGACAGTGAACACTGAAGCTTTCTTT. Protein sequence: CASSPGTVNTEAFF.

This clone was found a few times. V is TRBV5-1 and J is TRBJ1-6; D unresolved. The CDR3 totals 13 residues. The germline gives CDR1 SGHRS, CDR2 YFSETQ. The V end was cut by 4 bases, the J end by 7 bases, with 9 bases between. The CDR3 is CASSPYENSPLHF. CDR3 DNA: TGCGCCAGCAGCCCGTATGAGAATTCACCCCTCCACTTT.

The chain uses TRBV6-5 and TRBJ1-1; D is perhaps TRBD1 (6 bases). CDR1 is MNHEY and CDR2 is SVGAGI in the germline V gene. Between the trimmed V and J ends, which lost 2 bases and 1 base, there was a span of 14 bases. This CDR3 has 16 residues. CDR3 protein: CASSYLRGGQNTEAFF. CDR3 nucleotide sequence: TGTGCCAGCAGTTACCTCCGCGGGGGACAGAACACTGAAGCTTTCTTT.

This clone was found a few times. The gene calls are TRBV7-2 and TRBJ1-5; D unclear. The germline V gene has CDR1 SGHTA and CDR2 FQGNSA. The CDR3 consists of 12 residues. Trimming cost V 0 bases and J 4 bases, with 1 base left between them. As DNA, the CDR3 is TGTGCCAGCAGCTTAGCTAATCAGCCCCAGCATTTT. Its translation is CASSLANQPQHF.

The chain couples TRBV25-1 to TRBJ2-2, with 10 bases identical to TRBD2. The CDR3 extends over 17 amino acids. The germline gives CDR1 MGHDK, CDR2 SYGVNS. The trim removed 2 bases at V and 1 base at J, leaving 4 bases unmatched. CDR3 in amino acids: CASSEPRLAGNTGELFF. DNA of the CDR3: TGTGCCAGCAGTGAACCCCGACTAGCGGGGAACACCGGGGAGCTGTTTTTT.